This T cell receptor beta chain was observed in a study of T cell responses to AZD1222 COVID-19 vaccine. Study overall: Pooled together were second doses at about 4 or about 12 weeks.

Generated by immunoSEQ multiplex PCR, the TCRdb table keeps only in-frame clones and is missing some. The repertoire includes more than 100,000 clones, 92% of them detected once, and more than 13% sits in the top ten. General study results and limits: Only six or seven AZD1222 recipients were seropositive at baseline. Spike-specific TCR breadth and depth grew following two AZD1222 doses. Nearly half of spike-specific TCRs reportedly target unmutated variant regions.

Details on this clone: Its antigen is as yet unknown.

This sequence was found in an adult in good health. Sequencing was performed on peripheral blood, taken on day 0 of AZD1222 vaccination.

The CDR3, as DNA: TGTGCCAGCAGCCTGACAAGCGGACATACGAACACTGAAGCTTTCTTT. Amino acid sequence: CASSLTSGHTNTEAFF. V is TRBV7-6 and J is TRBJ1-1, with a possible D match to TRBD1 (5 bases). V lost 5 bases to trimming and J lost 1 base, with 17 bases between them. CDR3 size: 16 residues. CDR1 SGHVS and CDR2 FNYEAQ come from the germline V gene.